This T cell receptor beta chain originates from a study of PD-1 blockade in classical Hodgkin lymphoma. Germline CDR1 is SGHNT and CDR2 is YENEEA. V shed 0 bases, J shed 7 bases, and the junction held 9 bases outside the gene matches. CDR3 size: 16 residues. Data came from immunoSEQ multiplex PCR; TCRdb stores just in-frame clones and leaves some out. The table records 70,000 or so clones, over 90% of them present only once. Time point noted: newly diagnosed, previously untreated cHL patient sample. The chain combines TRBV11-3 with TRBJ2-1; 7 positions match TRBD2. The sequence was collected from a human donor with classical Hodgkin lymphoma. The sample was peripheral blood mononuclear cells (PBMCs). Here the CDR3 reads CASSLDGAGEGNEQFF. CDR3 sequence (DNA): TGTGCCAGCAGCTTAGACGGCGCGGGAGAAGGAAATGAGCAGTTCTTC.